A single sample gave rise to the 10 T cell receptor beta chains below, sequenced in a study of cytomegalovirus exposure and HLA in healthy donors. The PCR ran on 60 Vbeta and 13 Jbeta primers. Libraries were prepared by immunoSEQ multiplex PCR; TCRdb keeps only in-frame clonotypes and omits some of them. The sample has roughly 170,000 clones; over 80% are singletons. The source material was PBMCs. Receptors were obtained from a woman between 45 and 60 years old in good health and CMV-seropositive.

This clone was observed a few times. The rearrangement uses TRBV6-1 and TRBJ2-1, with 7 bases aligning to TRBD1. Germline V gene data show CDR1 as MNHNS and CDR2 as SASEGT. The CDR3 is 13 residues long. J gave up 7 bases and V 4 bases, and 4 bases lay outside the gene matches. The CDR3 reads CASSAQGLNEQFF. For the CDR3, the DNA is TGTGCCAGCAGTGCACAGGGGTTGAATGAGCAGTTCTTC.

There are a few counts of this clone. The chain combines TRBV6-1 with TRBJ2-7, with a weak D call TRBD1 (6 bases). Germline V CDR1 and CDR2: MNHNS, SASEGT. The CDR3 has 14 amino acids. The ends were cut back, 5 bases at V and 4 bases at J, with 15 bases in the middle. The CDR3 DNA sequence: TGTGCCAGCAGTTTCAGGGGATCCCCTTACGAGCAGTACTTC. Its protein is CASSFRGSPYEQYF.

V and J are TRBV14 and TRBJ1-1; 7 nucleotides agree with TRBD1. The V gene's germline CDR1 is SGHDN and CDR2 FVKESK. The V and J ends lost 5 bases and 10 bases, in that order; junction bases with no gene match: 10. The length of the CDR3 is 13 residues. This chain's CDR3 is CASSYGTDLAAFF. Here the CDR3 DNA reads TGTGCCAGCAGCTACGGGACAGACCTTGCAGCTTTCTTT.

This chain uses TRBV2 with TRBJ2-2, with 9 bases aligning to TRBD2. CDR1 and CDR2 from the germline V gene are SNHLY and FYNNEI. The CDR3 has 16 amino acids. V lost 3 bases and J lost 2; bases outside the gene matches: 4. The CDR3 DNA follows: TGTGCCAGCAGTGAGTGGCTAGCGGGAAACACCGGGGAGCTGTTTTTT. It yields the protein CASSEWLAGNTGELFF.

The chain couples TRBV28 to TRBJ1-2, with 7 bases aligning to TRBD1. The CDR3 covers 13 residues. Germline V gene lookup returns CDR1 MDHEN and CDR2 SYDVKM. V shed 6 bases, J shed 0 bases, and the junction held 1 base outside the gene matches. CDR3: CASRGTANYGYTF. The CDR3 DNA sequence: TGTGCCAGCAGAGGGACAGCTAACTATGGCTACACCTTC.

The J gene is TRBJ2-5, the V gene TRBV7-9; possibly TRBD1 for D (6 bases). The CDR3 sequence is 15 residues long. Trimming shortened V by 2 bases and J by 2 bases, and 12 bases separated the two germline ends. The germline CDR1 and CDR2 sequences are SEHNR and FQNEAQ (reference sequence). CDR3 loop: CASSLTGSFQETQYF. The CDR3 DNA reads TGTGCCAGCAGCTTAACAGGGTCCTTTCAAGAGACCCAGTACTTC.

In the case of this clone: Mismatch with germline at one junction end may stem from a read error. The rearrangement uses TRBV7-7 and TRBJ2-3, with TRBD2 as a possible D gene (6 bases). The CDR3 loop spans 15 amino acids. The V gene's germline CDR1 is SSHAT and CDR2 FNYEAQ (reference sequence). CDR3 nucleotides: TGTGCTAGCAGCCCTTCGGGACTCGGCACAGATACGCAGTATTTT. Encoded protein: CASSPSGLGTDTQYF.

V and J are TRBV15 and TRBJ2-3, with D unclear. V lost 1 base and J lost 5, with 10 bases in between. The length of the CDR3 is 14 residues. Germline V gene lookup returns CDR1 LNHNV and CDR2 YYDKDF (reference sequence). CDR3 in DNA: TGTGCCACCAGCAGAGGTCCAGCGAAAGATACGCAGTATTTT. Amino acids: CATSRGPAKDTQYF.

This clone appeared once. This chain joins TRBV5-4 and TRBJ2-1; the match to TRBD2 covers 8 bases. V shed 4 bases, J shed 6 bases, and the junction held 15 bases outside the gene matches. The CDR3 has 17 amino acids. Per germline, CDR1 SGHNT and CDR2 YYREEE (reference sequence). Here the CDR3 DNA reads TGTGCCAGCAGCCTCCCCTGGGGCAGCGGGAGACCCAATGAGCAGTTCTTC. Protein sequence: CASSLPWGSGRPNEQFF. Based on the CDR3 plus reference TRBV5-4 and TRBJ2-1, the full variable domain is ETGVTQSPTHLIKTRGQQVTLRCSSQSGHNTVSWYQQALGQGPQFIFQYYREEENGRGNFPPRFSGLQFPNYSSELNVNALELDDSALYLCASSLPWGSGRPNEQFFGPGTRLTVL.

The chain couples TRBV29-1 to TRBJ2-4, with 8 nucleotides matching TRBD1. Per the germline V gene, CDR1 is SQVTM and CDR2 is ANQGSEA. The ends lost 7 bases at V and 7 bases at J; junction bases unmatched: 9. This CDR3 has 13 amino acids. CDR3: CSARQGRLNIQYF. The CDR3 DNA sequence: TGCAGCGCTCGACAGGGGAGGTTGAACATTCAGTACTTC.